The entry below gives a single T cell receptor (beta chain) sequence along with its context. These data come from a study of control samples from healthy donors and cancer patients. The repertoire was sequenced with immunoSEQ multiplex PCR; TCRdb's copy has only in-frame clones and lacks some. Of tens of thousands of clones in the sample, about 88% were seen once. The CDR3 consists of 16 residues. The germline gives CDR1 SEHNR, CDR2 FQNEAQ (reference sequence). V lost 5 bases and J lost 4; bases outside the gene matches: 8. The sequencing input was PBMCs. V and J are TRBV7-9 and TRBJ1-4, with 9 positions matching TRBD1. This TCR came from a man aged 65 to 85 with lung cancer. Written as DNA, the CDR3 is TGTGCCAGCAGCGCGGTCGGGACAGGGTTTAATGAAAAACTGTTTTTT. This translates into CASSAVGTGFNEKLFF.